The 27 T cell receptor beta chains below come from one sample, sequenced in a study of CD8 T cells in ankylosing spondylitis. TCRdb reprocessed the 5' RACE reads via MiXCR and lists one record per CDR3 protein. Of around 250,000 distinct CDR3 sequences listed, more than 15% are singletons. Sequencing used blood, either unsorted or a sorted T cell fraction (not recorded which). Every receptor here comes from a male donor with ankylosing spondylitis or in good health (not recorded which).

This clonotype appeared a few times. The chain is built from TRBV3-1 and TRBJ1-5; D is unresolved. Trimming cost V 1 base and J 0 bases, with 7 bases left between them. Germline values: CDR1 LGHDT, CDR2 YNNKEL (reference sequence). The CDR3 has 15 amino acids. The CDR3 DNA reads as TGTGCCAGCAGCCAAGCGGGCAGTAGCAATCAGCCCCAGCATTTT. Translated: CASSQAGSSNQPQHF. The entire variable domain, with the rest obtained from reference TRBV3-1 and TRBJ1-5, is as follows: DTAVSQTPKYLVTQMGNDKSIKCEQNLGHDTMYWYKQDSKKFLKIMFSYNNKELIINETVPNRFSPKSPDKAHLNLHINSLELGDSAVYFCASSQAGSSNQPQHFGDGTRLSIL.

This rearrangement joins TRBV11-2 to TRBJ2-1; 8 bases agree with TRBD2. The CDR3 consists of 16 residues. Trimming took 0 bases from V and 4 from J; bases not matched to a gene: 5. Germline loops: CDR1 SGHAT, CDR2 FQNNGV. CDR3 sequence reads: CASSLEIAGLYNEQFF. In DNA form, the CDR3 reads TGTGCCAGCAGCTTAGAAATAGCGGGGCTATACAATGAGCAGTTCTTC.

The chain uses TRBV7-9 and TRBJ1-3; TRBD1 might be the D (5 bases). Trimming took off 0 bases at V and 4 bases at J, with 13 bases between the two ends. The CDR3 runs 16 residues. Germline values: CDR1 SEHNR, CDR2 FQNEAQ (reference sequence). The CDR3 loop is CASSLAAKSGGNTIYF. The DNA for the CDR3 is TGTGCCAGCAGCTTAGCTGCCAAGTCAGGGGGAAACACCATATATTTT.

The chain has TRBV20-1 and TRBJ2-7, with D possibly being TRBD1 (5 bases). Germline V lookup: CDR1 DFQATT, CDR2 SNEGSKA (reference sequence). V was trimmed by 0 bases and J by 0 bases, leaving 9 bases between them. The CDR3 length is 14 residues. CDR3 DNA sequence: TGCAGTGCTAGAGATGCAGACAGCTCCTACGAGCAGTACTTC. It encodes CSARDADSSYEQYF.

The chain joins TRBV4-1 to TRBJ2-5; TRBD1 agrees at 7 bases. The CDR3 is 17 amino acids. Germline assignment: CDR1 MGHRA and CDR2 YSYEKL. V lost 0 bases, J lost 7 bases, and 14 bases stayed unmatched. The CDR3 sequence: CASSQDRSGQIGVTQYF. The CDR3 nucleotides read TGCGCCAGCAGCCAAGATCGTTCGGGACAGATAGGAGTGACCCAGTACTTC.

As concerns this clonotype: Just one base apart from a much larger clone, this may be a read error. The V call is TRBV12-3 or TRBV12-4, the J call TRBJ2-7, with TRBD2 identical over 10 bases. This CDR3 comprises 15 residues. Trimming cost V 6 bases and J 2 bases; bases outside gene matches: 7. This CDR3 is CASSPGLAETYEQYF. CDR3 nucleotides: TGTGCCAGCAGCCCTGGACTAGCGGAAACCTACGAGCAGTACTTC.

The chain joins TRBV7-9 to TRBJ1-1, with D perhaps TRBD1 (6 bases). The CDR3 length is 14 residues. Germline CDR1 and CDR2: SEHNR and FQNEAQ (reference sequence). V was clipped by 0 bases and J by 5 bases, with 10 bases between them. The CDR3 DNA reads as TGTGCCAGCAGCTTAGCCCAGGGACAAACTGAAGCTTTCTTT. Translation gives CASSLAQGQTEAFF. Full variable domain (missing parts from reference TRBV7-9 and TRBJ1-1): DTGVSQNPRHKITKRGQNVTFRCDPISEHNRLYWYRQTLGQGPEFLTYFQNEAQLEKSRLLSDRFSAERPKGSFSTLEIQRTEQGDSAMYLCASSLAQGQTEAFFGQGTRLTVV.

This clonotype occurred a few times. The chain carries TRBV4-3 and TRBJ2-1; 12 bases map to TRBD1. Looked up from germline, CDR1 is LGHNA and CDR2 is YSLEER. The ends lost 4 bases at V and 7 bases at J; junction bases unmatched: 17. The CDR3 spans 19 residues. The CDR3 protein is CASSRIPGQGAREFNEQFF. The CDR3 nucleotides are TGCGCCAGCAGCCGCATTCCGGGACAGGGGGCGCGGGAGTTTAATGAGCAGTTCTTC.

CDR3 in amino acids: CASSLESTTGELFF. Here the CDR3 DNA reads TGCGCCAGCAGCTTGGAATCGACCACCGGGGAGCTGTTTTTT. This chain connects TRBV5-1 to TRBJ2-2, with D uncertain. This CDR3 spans 14 amino acids. With 0 bases removed from V and 4 bases from J, the gap between germline ends came to 7 bases. Germline V gene lookup returns CDR1 SGHRS and CDR2 YFSETQ.

This chain uses TRBV6-1 with TRBJ1-4; 8 positions agree with TRBD1. Germline values: CDR1 MNHNS, CDR2 SASEGT. J gave up 8 bases and V 6 bases, and 5 bases lay outside the gene matches. The CDR3 contains 13 residues. CDR3 sequence: CASRLGQGEKLFF. The CDR3 DNA reads TGTGCCAGCAGGCTCGGACAGGGAGAAAAACTGTTTTTT.

The rearrangement uses TRBV27 and TRBJ1-1; 11 positions agree with TRBD1. CDR1 is MNHEY, CDR2 SMNVEV, per germline (reference sequence). The V segment lost 5 bases and the J segment 5 bases; nucleotides outside the gene matches: 7. The CDR3 consists of 15 residues. The CDR3 here is CASSPGTGGSTEAFF. The CDR3 DNA reads TGTGCCAGCAGTCCGGGGACAGGGGGAAGTACTGAAGCTTTCTTT.

The V call is TRBV4-1, the J call TRBJ1-5, with 9 nucleotides matching TRBD1. Per germline, CDR1 MGHRA and CDR2 YSYEKL. With V trimmed by 3 bases and J by 4 bases, 13 bases remained unmatched. This CDR3 region has 18 residues. DNA of the CDR3: TGCGCCAGCAGCCACAAGATCAACCGGGACAGGGCAAATCAGCCCCAGCATTTT. This gives the protein CASSHKINRDRANQPQHF.

This clonotype was detected only a few times. This sequence joins TRBV4-3 and TRBJ2-3; 8 bases are a match to TRBD2. The CDR3 is made up of 15 amino acids. Unmatched junction bases numbered 8, after V lost 4 bases and J lost 5 bases. The V gene's germline CDR1 is LGHNA and CDR2 YSLEER. Written as DNA, the CDR3 is TGCGCCAGCAGCCCCGATCGAGCGGGAGAAGATACGCAGTATTTT. It codes for CASSPDRAGEDTQYF.

This clonotype appeared a few times. This chain connects TRBV27 to TRBJ2-1; D is perhaps TRBD1 (6 bases). The CDR3 is 15 residues long. CDR1 and CDR2 from the germline V gene are MNHEY and SMNVEV (reference sequence). Trimming shortened V by 6 bases and J by 2 bases, and 14 bases separated the two germline ends. In DNA form, the CDR3 reads TGTGCCAGCAGCGTGGGTGGGGGCGCCTACAATGAGCAGTTCTTC. Its protein is CASSVGGGAYNEQFF.

In this sample, this clonotype turned up many times. The chain has TRBV29-1 and TRBJ2-2, with D possibly being TRBD1 (5 bases). The CDR3 spans 14 residues. V shed 6 bases and J shed 3 bases, with 14 bases lying between them. Germline assignment: CDR1 SQVTM and CDR2 ANQGSEA. In nucleotides, the CDR3 is TGCAGCGTGATGGACACAGACTACACCGGGGAGCTGTTTTTT. Amino acid sequence: CSVMDTDYTGELFF.

This CDR3 reads CASSFRLGNEQFF. The DNA for the CDR3 is TGTGCCAGCAGTTTTCGCCTAGGGAATGAGCAGTTCTTC. V is TRBV28 and J is TRBJ2-1; D is ambiguous. Germline-derived CDR1 and CDR2 are MDHEN and SYDVKM. The V end lost 3 bases, the J end lost 7 bases, and 10 bases lay between the germline ends. The CDR3 totals 13 residues.

This clonotype was detected only a few times. CDR3 coding DNA: TGTGCCAGCAGTTTACTCGCGGCGGATACGCAGTATTTT. This gives the protein CASSLLAADTQYF. V and J are TRBV12-3 or TRBV12-4 and TRBJ2-3; D unresolved. The V end lost 2 bases, the J end lost 6 bases, and 9 bases lay between the germline ends. CDR3 length: 13 residues.

The chain recombines TRBV20-1 with TRBJ2-2; possibly TRBD2 for D (6 bases). The germline V gene has CDR1 DFQATT and CDR2 SNEGSKA (reference sequence). The CDR3 spans 14 residues. Trimming shortened V by 6 bases and J by 4 bases, and 15 bases separated the two germline ends. The CDR3: CSAPREEGTGELFF. In DNA, the CDR3 is TGCAGTGCGCCGAGGGAGGAGGGCACCGGGGAGCTGTTTTTT.

This clonotype turned up a few times. The chain combines TRBV6-1 with TRBJ2-3, with a weak D call TRBD1 (6 bases). Germline CDR1 is MNHNS and CDR2 is SASEGT. The CDR3 length is 13 residues. Trimming removed 6 bases from V and 4 bases from J, with 11 bases in between. The CDR3 reads CASSISGADTQYF. The CDR3 DNA reads TGTGCCAGCAGCATCTCAGGGGCAGATACGCAGTATTTT.

This clonotype was seen a handful of times. The chain is built from TRBV7-9 and TRBJ2-3; 13 positions agree with TRBD2. The CDR3 covers 16 residues. J gave up 6 bases and V 6 bases, and 9 bases lay outside the gene matches. The germline CDR1 and CDR2 sequences are SEHNR and FQNEAQ (reference sequence). CDR3 nucleotides: TGTGCCAGCAGACACGAGACTAGCGGGAGGATGGATACGCAGTATTTT. As protein: CASRHETSGRMDTQYF. The whole variable domain, remainder taken from reference TRBV7-9 and TRBJ2-3, is DTGVSQNPRHKITKRGQNVTFRCDPISEHNRLYWYRQTLGQGPEFLTYFQNEAQLEKSRLLSDRFSAERPKGSFSTLEIQRTEQGDSAMYLCASRHETSGRMDTQYFGPGTRLTVL.

This clonotype was counted only a few times. The rearrangement joins TRBV4-2 to TRBJ2-3; no definite D call. Trimming cost V 4 bases and J 8 bases, with 4 bases left between them. Germline V gives CDR1 LGHNA, CDR2 YNFKEQ. CDR3 length: 10 amino acids. CDR3 sequence reads: CASSPITQYF. The CDR3 DNA reads TGTGCCAGCAGCCCTATTACGCAGTATTTT.

The chain carries TRBV7-2 and TRBJ2-1; D gene unclear. This CDR3 comprises 14 residues. Germline CDR1 SGHTA, CDR2 FQGNSA. V lost 3 bases, J lost 15 bases, and 21 bases lay in between. The CDR3 spells CASSFITDPVVRFF. DNA for the CDR3: TGTGCCAGCAGCTTCATAACAGACCCGGTGGTGCGGTTCTTC.

The table lists this clonotype with a few counts. The J gene is TRBJ2-1, the V gene TRBV12-3 or TRBV12-4; D is possibly TRBD1 or TRBD2 (5 bases each). Trimming took off 2 bases at V and 4 bases at J, with 12 bases between the two ends. The CDR3 runs 15 residues. CDR3 loop: CASSLPGGSYNEQFF. The CDR3 DNA sequence: TGTGCCAGCAGTTTACCTGGGGGTTCGTACAATGAGCAGTTCTTC.

In its sample, this clonotype was seen many times. The chain joins TRBV12-3 or TRBV12-4 to TRBJ2-4; TRBD2 might be the D (6 bases). The V end lost 1 base, the J end lost 1 base, and 8 bases lay between the germline ends. The CDR3 runs 15 residues. CDR3 amino acids: CASSLGAGAKNIQYF. The CDR3 nucleotides are TGTGCCAGCAGTTTAGGAGCGGGCGCCAAAAACATTCAGTACTTC.

This clonotype was counted a few times. The rearrangement links TRBV6-1 to TRBJ2-7, with TRBD2 matching 7 bases. CDR3 size: 15 residues. Losses at the gene ends were 5 bases for V and 0 bases for J; bases not matched to a gene: 7. Germline V lookup: CDR1 MNHNS, CDR2 SASEGT. This chain's CDR3 is CASSNLADPSYEQYF. In DNA form, the CDR3 reads TGTGCCAGCAGTAATCTAGCGGACCCCTCCTACGAGCAGTACTTC.

The chain recombines TRBV5-1 with TRBJ2-5, with D hard to call. CDR1 is SGHRS, CDR2 YFSETQ, per germline. The CDR3 extends over 13 amino acids. Trimming took off 1 base at V and 5 bases at J, with 9 bases between the two ends. CDR3 sequence: CASSLIEVETQYF. In DNA form, the CDR3 reads TGCGCCAGCAGCTTGATAGAGGTGGAGACCCAGTACTTC. Using reference TRBV5-1 and TRBJ2-5 for the parts outside the CDR3, the full variable domain is KAGVTQTPRYLIKTRGQQVTLSCSPISGHRSVSWYQQTPGQGLQFLFEYFSETQRNKGNFPGRFSGRQFSNSRSEMNVSTLELGDSALYLCASSLIEVETQYFGPGTRLLVL.

The chain links TRBV30 to TRBJ2-7; D is ambiguous. Trimming left V 1 base short and J 3 bases short, with 4 bases between. Germline-derived CDR1 and CDR2 are GTSNPN and SVGIG (reference sequence). The CDR3 runs 11 residues. The CDR3 loop is CAWSAVYEQYF. In nucleotides, the CDR3 is TGTGCCTGGAGTGCCGTCTACGAGCAGTACTTC.